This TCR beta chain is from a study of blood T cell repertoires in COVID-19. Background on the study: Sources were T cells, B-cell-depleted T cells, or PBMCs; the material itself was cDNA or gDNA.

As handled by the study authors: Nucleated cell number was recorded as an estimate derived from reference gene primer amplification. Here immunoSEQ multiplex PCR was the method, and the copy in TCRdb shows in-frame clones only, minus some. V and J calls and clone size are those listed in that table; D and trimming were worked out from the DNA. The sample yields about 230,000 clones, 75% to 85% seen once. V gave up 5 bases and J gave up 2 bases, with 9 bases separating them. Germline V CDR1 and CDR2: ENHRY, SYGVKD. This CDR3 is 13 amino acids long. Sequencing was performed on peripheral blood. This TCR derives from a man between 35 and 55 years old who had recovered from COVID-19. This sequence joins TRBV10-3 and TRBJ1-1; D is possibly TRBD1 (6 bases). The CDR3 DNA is TGTGCCATCAGTAGACAGGTTAACACTGAAGCTTTCTTT. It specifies CAISRQVNTEAFF.